This T cell receptor (beta chain) comes out of a study of shared clonotypes between healthy human individuals. Study in general: Each donor had three CD4 naive, three CD4 memory, two CD8 naive and one CD8 memory plate. Study findings and constraints: Investigators expected sequencing depth to affect clonotype sharing among donors. Clonotypes shared by all four sorted-subset donors had higher generation probabilities than non-shared clonotypes.

The CDR3 extends over 16 amino acids. Germline V gene data show CDR1 as GTSNPN and CDR2 as SVGIG (reference sequence). Trimming shortened V by 3 bases and J by 3 bases, and 19 bases separated the two germline ends. Points on this clone: Its antigen remains unknown.

Samples underwent the assay at deep level. This table comes from immunoSEQ multiplex PCR, and its TCRdb copy is limited to in-frame clones, with some not included. The data show about 2.3 million clones, 85% to 95% seen once. This TCR was sampled from a man aged 18-30 years in good health. Some clones in this sample may be carry-over from other donors' samples. Sequencing was performed on naive CD4+ T cells from PBMCs. Subset described: CD45RA+ positively selected. The chain carries TRBV30 and TRBJ2-3; a weak D match, TRBD2 (5 bases). The CDR3 sequence: CAWSPARLAFTDTQYF. The DNA of the CDR3 is TGTGCCTGGAGCCCGGCACGCCTAGCATTTACAGATACGCAGTATTTT. Full variable domain (missing parts from reference TRBV30 and TRBJ2-3): SQTIHQWPATLVQPVGSPLSLECTVEGTSNPNLYWYRQAAGRGLQLLFYSVGIGQISSEVPQNLSASRPQDRQFILSSKKLLLSDSGFYLCAWSPARLAFTDTQYFGPGTRLTVL.